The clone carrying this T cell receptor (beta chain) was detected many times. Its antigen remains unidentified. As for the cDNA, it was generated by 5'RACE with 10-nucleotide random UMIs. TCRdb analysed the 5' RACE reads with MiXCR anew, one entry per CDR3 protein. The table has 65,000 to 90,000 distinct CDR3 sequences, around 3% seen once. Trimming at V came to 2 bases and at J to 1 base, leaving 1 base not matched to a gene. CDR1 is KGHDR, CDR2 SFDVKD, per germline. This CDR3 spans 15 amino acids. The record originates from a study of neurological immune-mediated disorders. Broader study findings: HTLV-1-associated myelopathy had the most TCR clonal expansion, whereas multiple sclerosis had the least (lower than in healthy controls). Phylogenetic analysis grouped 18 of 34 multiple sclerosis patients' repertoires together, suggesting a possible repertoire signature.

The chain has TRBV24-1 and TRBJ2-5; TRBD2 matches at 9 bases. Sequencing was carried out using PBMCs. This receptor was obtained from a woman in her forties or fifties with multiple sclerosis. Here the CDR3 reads CATSDSGLAQETQYF. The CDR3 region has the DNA TGTGCCACCAGTGATTCGGGACTAGCCCAAGAGACCCAGTACTTC.